This entry lists 28 T cell receptor beta chains sequenced from one sample in a study of T cell repertoires in cytomegalovirus infection. TCRdb reprocessed the reads via MiXCR and lists one record per CDR3 protein. The sample has some 400,000 distinct CDR3 sequences, roughly 18% seen once. The sample comprised PBMCs. The receptors were sampled from a human donor in good health (CMV status not recorded). Some clones in this sample may be carry-over from other donors' samples.

The gene calls are TRBV7-2 and TRBJ2-1; D may correspond to TRBD1 or TRBD2 (6 bases each). Trimming removed 2 bases from V and 8 bases from J, with 10 bases in between. The CDR3 sequence is 13 residues long. CDR1 and CDR2 from the germline V gene are SGHTA and FQGNSA. CDR3 protein: CASSLWGAHEQFF. In DNA, the CDR3 is TGTGCCAGCAGCTTATGGGGGGCACATGAGCAGTTCTTC.

This clonotype occurred a few times. This sequence joins TRBV28 and TRBJ2-7; D perhaps matches TRBD2 (6 bases). This CDR3 region has 14 residues. V lost 5 bases to trimming and J lost 3 bases, with 14 bases between them. Germline V gene sequence: CDR1 MDHEN, CDR2 SYDVKM. The CDR3 protein is CASSRVGLLYEQYF. CDR3 bases: TGTGCCAGCAGTCGCGTGGGACTTCTCTACGAGCAGTACTTC.

The rearrangement joins TRBV7-6 to TRBJ2-1; the D call may be TRBD1 or TRBD2 (5 bases each). The ends were cut back, 6 bases at V and 8 bases at J, with 17 bases in the middle. This CDR3 spans 14 amino acids. Germline V gene data show CDR1 as SGHVS and CDR2 as FNYEAQ. As DNA, the CDR3 is TGTGCCAGCAGGGCTGGGACCCCCAGGGATGAGCAGTTCTTC. Encoded protein: CASRAGTPRDEQFF. The complete variable domain, with remaining parts taken from reference TRBV7-6 and TRBJ2-1, reads GAGVSQSPRYKVTKRGQDVALRCDPISGHVSLYWYRQALGQGPEFLTYFNYEAQQDKSGLPNDRFSAERPEGSISTLTIQRTEQRDSAMYRCASRAGTPRDEQFFGPGTRLTVL.

The CDR3 spells CSARGGLAGVPHEQYF. CDR3 coding DNA: TGCAGTGCTAGAGGGGGACTAGCGGGAGTACCCCACGAGCAGTACTTC. The chain has TRBV20-1 and TRBJ2-7; the match to TRBD2 covers 14 bases. CDR1 DFQATT and CDR2 SNEGSKA come from the germline V gene (reference sequence). V lost 1 base to trimming and J lost 5 bases; unmatched junction nucleotides: 7. The CDR3 sequence is 16 residues long.

The chain carries TRBV20-1 and TRBJ2-3, with 16 bases lining up with TRBD2. The CDR3 extends over 17 amino acids. J gave up 4 bases and V 1 base, and 5 bases lay outside the gene matches. Looked up from germline, CDR1 is DFQATT and CDR2 is SNEGSKA (reference sequence). The CDR3 sequence: CSARVGLAGGAPDTQYF. The DNA of the CDR3 is TGCAGTGCTAGAGTGGGACTAGCGGGAGGGGCCCCAGATACGCAGTATTTT.

The genes are TRBV11-3 and TRBJ2-1; TRBD1 agrees at 8 bases. V was clipped by 1 base and J by 7 bases; unmatched bases: 3. This CDR3 has 14 amino acids. CDR1 is SGHNT, CDR2 YENEEA, per germline. For the CDR3, the DNA is TGTGCCAGCAGCTTAGGGACAGGGAGAAATGAGCAGTTCTTC. This codes for CASSLGTGRNEQFF.

This clonotype was counted between two and nine times. The chain is built from TRBV4-1 and TRBJ1-1, with D possibly being TRBD1 (5 bases). Trimming stripped 2 bases from V and 4 bases from J, with 11 bases between. Germline V lookup: CDR1 MGHRA, CDR2 YSYEKL. The CDR3 contains 14 residues. CDR3 sequence (DNA): TGCGCCAGCAGCCAAATGGCGGGGGGCACTGAAGCTTTCTTT. Protein product: CASSQMAGGTEAFF.

Comment on this clonotype: A junction end diverges from the germline sequence, so it may reflect a read error. This chain joins TRBV18 and TRBJ2-1, with D uncertain. The CDR3 extends over 14 amino acids. Germline CDR1 KGHSH, CDR2 LQKENI. The CDR3 reads CDSPRPGSYNEQFF. The CDR3 DNA reads TGTGACAGCCCACGACCTGGCTCCTACAATGAGCAGTTCTTC.

This clonotype was recorded a few times. The V call is TRBV7-2, the J call TRBJ2-7, with D tentatively TRBD2 (5 bases). The ends were cut back, 1 base at V and 7 bases at J, with 17 bases in the middle. Germline V gene lookup returns CDR1 SGHTA and CDR2 FQGNSA. CDR3 length: 15 amino acids. CDR3: CASSLGGGSPWEQYF. The DNA for the CDR3 is TGTGCCAGCAGCTTAGGTGGCGGGTCGCCCTGGGAGCAGTACTTC.

In this sample, this clonotype turned up many times. The chain employs TRBV7-2 and TRBJ2-3; D not resolved. CDR3 length: 17 residues. Between the trimmed V and J ends, which lost 6 bases and 0 bases, there was a span of 19 bases. Germline CDR1 and CDR2: SGHTA and FQGNSA. The CDR3 region is CASSFDVVVASTDTQYF. The CDR3 DNA is TGTGCCAGCAGTTTTGACGTCGTAGTTGCTAGCACAGATACGCAGTATTTT.

The J gene is TRBJ2-5, the V gene TRBV12-3 or TRBV12-4, with D perhaps TRBD2 (6 bases). V dropped 6 bases and J dropped 8 bases, with 16 bases sitting between them. The CDR3 spans 13 residues. The CDR3 coding sequence is TGTGCCAGCAGCTTGGGACTGATCGCAACCCAGTACTTC. It is translated as CASSLGLIATQYF.

The chain uses TRBV4-1 and TRBJ2-7, with D unresolved. Germline V gene sequence: CDR1 MGHRA, CDR2 YSYEKL. V was cut by 0 bases and J by 1 base, with 7 bases left in between. This CDR3 has 14 amino acids. CDR3 in DNA: TGCGCCAGCAGCCAAGAGCCCGGGTCCTACGAGCAGTACTTC. Translated: CASSQEPGSYEQYF.

This clonotype was detected ten times or more. The chain employs TRBV7-2 and TRBJ1-6; D remains ambiguous. This CDR3 has 15 amino acids. Per germline, CDR1 SGHTA and CDR2 FQGNSA. Trimming removed 5 bases at V and 9 bases at J, with 17 bases between. The CDR3 protein is CASSRPGRETSPLHF. The CDR3 DNA sequence: TGTGCCAGCAGCCGCCCGGGCAGAGAGACTTCACCCCTCCACTTT.

This clonotype was found a few times. The rearrangement uses TRBV18 and TRBJ1-2, with D unresolved. The CDR3 runs to 17 residues. V was pared by 1 base and J by 4 bases, with 19 bases between. Germline CDR1 reads KGHSH; CDR2 reads LQKENI. The CDR3 is CASSPLPGRYTAYGYTF. CDR3 DNA: TGTGCCAGCTCACCACTCCCCGGACGGTATACAGCCTATGGCTACACCTTC.

There are many counts of this clonotype. The rearrangement uses TRBV12-3 or TRBV12-4 and TRBJ1-6, with D possibly matching TRBD1 (5 bases). The CDR3 runs 13 residues. The germline V and J ends were trimmed by 6 bases and 9 bases, with 12 bases remaining between them. The CDR3 reads CASSSQGGSPLHF. CDR3 DNA sequence: TGTGCCAGCAGCTCCCAGGGTGGTTCACCCCTCCACTTT.

Only a few counts were recorded for this clonotype. The genes are TRBV6-6 and TRBJ2-3; 10 bases are a match to TRBD1. The CDR3 runs 16 residues. The V segment lost 2 bases and the J segment 6 bases; nucleotides outside the gene matches: 8. Germline CDR1 and CDR2: MNHNY and SVGAGI (reference sequence). CDR3 amino acids: CASSYHDRGLSDTQYF. CDR3 nucleotides: TGTGCCAGCAGTTACCATGACAGGGGGCTTTCTGATACGCAGTATTTT.

The sample holds a few counts of this clonotype. The limits of the CDR3 on the DNA are not certain, so only TCRdb's listed CDR3 is given. The chain joins TRBV28 to TRBJ1-1; the DNA was not used to check the table's D call, TRBD1. Counting both end residues, the CDR3 totals 13 amino acids. The germline V gene encodes CDR1 MDHEN and CDR2 SYDVKM. The CDR3 loop reads CASRPLSGPEAFF.

The rearrangement uses TRBV15 and TRBJ2-1; no clear D gene. Germline assignment: CDR1 LNHNV and CDR2 YYDKDF (reference sequence). This CDR3 has 12 amino acids. V was clipped by 0 bases and J by 7 bases, with 4 bases between them. As DNA, the CDR3 is TGTGCCACCAGCAGAGACCGAAATGAGCAGTTCTTC. Amino acids: CATSRDRNEQFF. Full variable domain (remainder filled in from reference TRBV15 and TRBJ2-1): DAMVIQNPRYQVTQFGKPVTLSCSQTLNHNVMYWYQQKSSQAPKLLFHYYDKDFNNEADTPDNFQSRRPNTSFCFLDIRSPGLGDTAMYLCATSRDRNEQFFGPGTRLTVL.

This sequence joins TRBV20-1 and TRBJ1-6, with a tentative D call TRBD1 (5 bases). Germline V lookup: CDR1 DFQATT, CDR2 SNEGSKA (reference sequence). The length of the CDR3 is 14 residues. V was clipped by 0 bases and J by 10 bases, with 13 bases between them. In DNA form, the CDR3 reads TGCAGTGCTAGAGAGTCTCAGGGCTGGTCACCCCTCCACTTT. The encoded protein is CSARESQGWSPLHF.

This clonotype was seen a handful of times. The chain uses TRBV25-1 and TRBJ1-2; no clear D gene. V was pared by 1 base and J by 2 bases, with 5 bases between. CDR3 length: 13 amino acids. Germline V gives CDR1 MGHDK, CDR2 SYGVNS. The CDR3 loop is CASSESANYGYTF. The CDR3 DNA reads as TGTGCCAGCAGTGAATCGGCAAACTATGGCTACACCTTC.

This clonotype has ten or more counts. The genes are TRBV7-2 and TRBJ2-7, with D perhaps matching TRBD1 (5 bases). The CDR3 sequence is 15 residues long. Germline-derived CDR1 and CDR2 are SGHTA and FQGNSA. Trimming cost V 1 base and J 3 bases, with 13 bases left between them. The CDR3 coding sequence is TGTGCCAGCAGCTTAGTGGTAGGGGTGAACTACGAGCAGTACTTC. This codes for CASSLVVGVNYEQYF. The whole variable domain, remainder taken from reference TRBV7-2 and TRBJ2-7, is GAGVSQSPSNKVTEKGKDVELRCDPISGHTALYWYRQSLGQGLEFLIYFQGNSAPDKSGLPSDRFSAERTGGSVSTLTIQRTQQEDSAVYLCASSLVVGVNYEQYFGPGTRLTVT.

The rearrangement links TRBV20-1 to TRBJ2-7, with 7 bases fitting TRBD2. Germline CDR1 is DFQATT and CDR2 is SNEGSKA (reference sequence). V was pared by 5 bases and J by 6 bases, with 10 bases of the junction left unmatched. The CDR3 sequence is 13 residues long. The CDR3 reads CSAQLTSAAEQYF. The DNA of the CDR3 is TGCAGTGCTCAACTTACTAGCGCGGCCGAGCAGTACTTC.

This clonotype was counted at least ten times. The V call is TRBV2, the J call TRBJ2-3, with TRBD1 matching 8 bases. V shed 6 bases, J shed 4 bases, and the junction held 12 bases outside the gene matches. The CDR3 is 16 amino acids. Germline-derived CDR1 and CDR2 are SNHLY and FYNNEI. The CDR3 DNA reads TGTGCCAGCAGCCTCCGGACAGGGAAACCATCAGATACGCAGTATTTT. It translates to CASSLRTGKPSDTQYF.

Notes on this clonotype: The junction and the germline gene differ at one end; a read error may be behind it. The gene calls are TRBV7-6 and TRBJ2-1; the match to TRBD2 covers 7 bases. Germline CDR1 reads SGHVS; CDR2 reads FNYEAQ. The CDR3 contains 14 residues. The CDR3 nucleotides read TGTGCCATCAGCGCCGGGACGCCGGGAGGTGAGCAGTTCTTC. Translation gives CAISAGTPGGEQFF. The full variable domain, rest sourced from reference TRBV7-6 and TRBJ2-1, is GAGVSQSPRYKVTKRGQDVALRCDPISGHVSLYWYRQALGQGPEFLTYFNYEAQQDKSGLPNDRFSAERPEGSISTLTIQRTEQRDSAMYRCAISAGTPGGEQFFGPGTRLTVL.

This clonotype was observed at least ten times. The CDR3 nucleotides read TGCGCCAGCAGCCAATTCACAGGGACGGGGTCAGATACGCAGTATTTT. It encodes CASSQFTGTGSDTQYF. This chain links TRBV4-1 with TRBJ2-3; TRBD1 might be the D (6 bases). The V end lost 2 bases, the J end lost 4 bases, and 16 bases lay between the germline ends. The germline V gene encodes CDR1 MGHRA and CDR2 YSYEKL. This CDR3 region has 16 residues.

V is TRBV5-6 and J is TRBJ2-5; 7 nucleotides match TRBD2. The V segment lost 4 bases and the J segment 2 bases; nucleotides outside the gene matches: 8. This CDR3 comprises 15 residues. From germline, CDR1 is SGHDT and CDR2 YYEEEE. CDR3 DNA: TGTGCCAGCAGCACGTTCGGGAGGACTCAAGAGACCCAGTACTTC. Translated: CASSTFGRTQETQYF.

The chain recombines TRBV5-8 with TRBJ1-1; weak D call: TRBD1 (5 bases). The CDR3 runs to 15 residues. Per germline, CDR1 SGHTS and CDR2 YDEGEE. V was trimmed by 7 bases and J by 1 base, leaving 17 bases between them. CDR3 protein: CASHAWDAKNTEAFF. CDR3 coding DNA: TGTGCCAGCCACGCTTGGGACGCAAAGAACACTGAAGCTTTCTTT.

This clonotype was detected only a few times. The V call is TRBV28, the J call TRBJ1-1; D possibly corresponds to TRBD1 (5 bases). CDR3 length equals 12 residues. V shed 6 bases and J shed 11 bases, with 16 bases lying between them. Germline lookup yields CDR1 MDHEN and CDR2 SYDVKM. CDR3 protein: CASRPDSLVAFF. CDR3 DNA sequence: TGTGCCAGCAGACCCGACAGTTTGGTCGCTTTCTTT.